This passage covers 19 T cell receptor beta chains from one sample sequenced in a study of blood T cell repertoires in COVID-19. Profiling relied on immunoSEQ multiplex PCR, and the TCRdb table lists in-frame clones only, not all of them. The data hold about 100,000 clones, with more than 85% observed a single time. The sample consisted of peripheral blood. These receptors all stem from a man aged 50 to 60 with active COVID-19.

The chain couples TRBV6-1 to TRBJ1-2; D possibly corresponds to TRBD1 (6 bases). With 3 bases removed from V and 8 bases from J, the gap between germline ends came to 13 bases. From germline, CDR1 is MNHNS and CDR2 SASEGT. The CDR3 contains 13 residues. In DNA, the CDR3 is TGTGCCAGCAGTGACCCAGGGGCGTTGGGCTACACCTTC. Residues: CASSDPGALGYTF.

The chain links TRBV5-6 to TRBJ1-1; no firm D call. The CDR3 runs 14 residues. V was shortened by 2 bases and J by 1 base, with 9 bases between the two germline ends. Germline V gene sequence: CDR1 SGHDT, CDR2 YYEEEE. This CDR3 reads CASSFVAGNTEAFF. The CDR3 nucleotides read TGTGCCAGCAGCTTTGTGGCGGGGAACACTGAAGCTTTCTTT.

The chain is built from TRBV7-2 and TRBJ2-7; possible D gene TRBD2, 5 bases. Trimming stripped 3 bases from V and 3 bases from J, with 15 bases between. Germline lookup yields CDR1 SGHTA and CDR2 FQGNSA. The CDR3 has 15 residues. CDR3 DNA: TGTGCCAGCAGCTTTAGTCGAGGGCCGAACTACGAGCAGTACTTC. Residues: CASSFSRGPNYEQYF.

This chain connects TRBV12-2 to TRBJ2-7; the table names TRBD1, a call not compared with the DNA. TRBV12-2 is a pseudogene. This CDR3 contains 15 residues. In nucleotides, the CDR3 is TGTGCAAGTCGCTCTGAAGCCACAGGGGGCGACGAGCAGTACGTC. It is translated as CASRSEATGGDEQYV.

The gene calls are TRBV7-9 and TRBJ1-4, with D possibly matching TRBD1 (6 bases). Germline V gene data show CDR1 as SEHNR and CDR2 as FQNEAQ (reference sequence). Trimming removed 4 bases at V and 8 bases at J, with 14 bases between. This CDR3 region has 14 residues. DNA for the CDR3: TGTGCCAGCAGCTCAGGACAGTTAGGCGAAAAACTGTTTTTT. Translated, it gives CASSSGQLGEKLFF.

This rearrangement joins TRBV2 to TRBJ2-1; D not certain. Germline CDR1 is SNHLY and CDR2 is FYNNEI. The CDR3 runs to 15 residues. V shed 2 bases and J shed 0 bases, with 8 bases lying between them. The CDR3 bases are TGTGCCAGCAGTGAATACCAGGTCTCCTACAATGAGCAGTTCTTC. Its translation: CASSEYQVSYNEQFF. Complete variable domain (other parts from reference TRBV2 and TRBJ2-1): EPEVTQTPSHQVTQMGQEVILRCVPISNHLYFYWYRQILGQKVEFLVSFYNNEISEKSEIFDDQFSVERPDGSNFTLKIRSTKLEDSAMYFCASSEYQVSYNEQFFGPGTRLTVL.

Worth noting for this clone: One end of the junction is discordant with germline, which a read error may explain. The rearrangement links TRBV4-2 to TRBJ2-7; 9 bases agree with TRBD1. Germline V lookup: CDR1 LGHNA, CDR2 YNFKEQ. This CDR3 has 21 residues. CDR3 residues: CASTQAQTPLGGTGLFYEQYF. The CDR3 bases are TGTGCCAGCACCCAAGCCCAGACTCCGTTGGGGGGGACAGGGTTGTTCTACGAGCAGTACTTC.

The chain joins TRBV10-3 to TRBJ2-1; 8 bases line up with TRBD2. V dropped 6 bases and J dropped 7; count of bases not matched to a gene: 8. The CDR3 has 14 residues. The germline gives CDR1 ENHRY, CDR2 SYGVKD. CDR3 nucleotides: TGTGCCATCAGCGGGGCTAGCGGGCTGAATGAGCAGTTCTTC. It is translated as CAISGASGLNEQFF.

This chain links TRBV7-2 with TRBJ2-1; 7 bases are shared with TRBD2. With 3 bases clipped from V and 10 bases from J, the junction kept 0 bases outside the gene matches. This CDR3 contains 11 residues. In germline, CDR1 is SGHTA, CDR2 FQGNSA. CDR3 DNA sequence: TGTGCCAGCAGCTTTAGCGGGGAGCAGTTCTTC. Translation: CASSFSGEQFF. Together with reference TRBV7-2 and TRBJ2-1, the CDR3 gives the full variable domain: GAGVSQSPSNKVTEKGKDVELRCDPISGHTALYWYRQSLGQGLEFLIYFQGNSAPDKSGLPSDRFSAERTGGSVSTLTIQRTQQEDSAVYLCASSFSGEQFFGPGTRLTVL.

V usage is TRBV19 and J usage is TRBJ1-1; 7 bases match TRBD1. The CDR3 extends over 18 amino acids. Germline-derived CDR1 and CDR2 are LNHDA and SQIVND (reference sequence). Trimming removed 0 bases from V and 0 bases from J; junction bases left unmatched: 10. In DNA form, the CDR3 reads TGTGCCAGTAGTATAGATAATGGTCAAGGGACAGTGAACACTGAAGCTTTCTTT. Residues: CASSIDNGQGTVNTEAFF.

The chain couples TRBV9 to TRBJ2-1; 7 bases agree with TRBD1. The V gene's germline CDR1 is SGDLS and CDR2 YYNGEE. V trimming: 3 bases; J trimming: 6 bases; junction bases outside the gene matches: 12. This CDR3 region has 16 residues. CDR3 coding DNA: TGTGCCAGCAGCGAATACGTGGGACAGCTATCCAATGAGCAGTTCTTC. Encoded protein: CASSEYVGQLSNEQFF.

The chain couples TRBV14 to TRBJ2-1, with 8 nucleotides matching TRBD1. Looked up from germline, CDR1 is SGHDN and CDR2 is FVKESK. The CDR3 is made up of 16 amino acids. V gave up 1 base and J gave up 8 bases; unmatched junction bases: 10. CDR3 in amino acids: CASSQVSPRGQDEQFF. Written as DNA, the CDR3 is TGTGCCAGCAGCCAAGTCAGCCCCAGGGGGCAGGATGAGCAGTTCTTC.

The V and J genes are TRBV3-1 (or the pseudogene TRBV3-2) and TRBJ2-1; 7 positions agree with TRBD2. Germline CDR1 and CDR2: LGHDT and YNNKEL (reference sequence). CDR3 length equals 16 residues. Trimming took 3 bases from V and 6 from J; bases not matched to a gene: 11. CDR3 nucleotides: TGTGCCAGCAGCCACTCCGGACTAGTTCGTATCAATGAGCAGTTCTTC. Translation gives CASSHSGLVRINEQFF.

This rearrangement joins TRBV29-1 to TRBJ1-1; 7 bases agree with TRBD1. CDR3 size: 13 residues. V was pared by 5 bases and J by 1 base, with 4 bases of the junction left unmatched. CDR1 SQVTM and CDR2 ANQGSEA come from the germline V gene. The DNA for the CDR3 is TGCAGCGTTTCACAGGGGACGAACACTGAAGCTTTCTTT. Its translation is CSVSQGTNTEAFF.

The chain uses TRBV5-6 and TRBJ1-3, with D tentatively TRBD1 (6 bases). There are 14 residues in the CDR3. Trimming shortened V by 6 bases and J by 0 bases, and 10 bases separated the two germline ends. Germline CDR1 SGHDT, CDR2 YYEEEE. CDR3 loop: CASTSDSSGNTIYF. For the CDR3, the DNA is TGTGCCAGCACCTCGGACAGCTCTGGAAACACCATATATTTT.

This clone showed up just once. This sequence joins TRBV6-5 and TRBJ2-3, with a weak D call TRBD2 (6 bases). V lost 8 bases and J lost 6, with 18 bases in between. CDR1 MNHEY and CDR2 SVGAGI come from the germline V gene. This CDR3 has 14 amino acids. The CDR3 spells CASQAGGGLDTQYF. CDR3 coding DNA: TGTGCCAGCCAAGCGGGCGGAGGGTTGGATACGCAGTATTTT.

CDR3 in DNA: TGTGCCAGCAGCTTGGGCCCCCCAGCGGGGGGGCGTTATGAGCAGTTCTTC. Its translation: CASSLGPPAGGRYEQFF. The chain couples TRBV5-8 to TRBJ2-1; 10 bases align to TRBD2. Losses at the gene ends were 0 bases for V and 8 bases for J; bases not matched to a gene: 11. The CDR3 has 17 amino acids. Germline V gives CDR1 SGHTS, CDR2 YDEGEE. Using reference TRBV5-8 and TRBJ2-1 for the parts outside the CDR3, the full variable domain is EAGVTQSPTHLIKTRGQQATLRCSPISGHTSVYWYQQALGLGLQFLLWYDEGEERNRGNFPPRFSGRQFPNYSSELNVNALELEDSALYLCASSLGPPAGGRYEQFFGPGTRLTVL.

In nucleotides, the CDR3 is TGTGCCAGCTCGGCGGGACTAGCGGGAGCCTATGAGCAGTTCTTC. It codes for CASSAGLAGAYEQFF. The chain employs TRBV18 and TRBJ2-1; the match to TRBD2 covers 14 bases. CDR1 and CDR2 from the germline V gene are KGHSH and LQKENI. The CDR3 consists of 15 residues. V lost 6 bases and J lost 8; bases outside the gene matches: 6. The whole variable domain, filled in from reference TRBV18 and TRBJ2-1, reads NAGVMQNPRHLVRRRGQEARLRCSPMKGHSHVYWYRQLPEEGLKFMVYLQKENIIDESGMPKERFSAEFPKEGPSILRIQQVVRGDSAAYFCASSAGLAGAYEQFFGPGTRLTVL.

This chain connects TRBV5-1 to TRBJ2-7; D not resolved. The V end lost 4 bases, the J end lost 3 bases, and 14 bases lay between the germline ends. Germline CDR1 reads SGHRS; CDR2 reads YFSETQ. This CDR3 region has 14 residues. The CDR3 DNA is TGCGCCAGCAGCGTCCTAGGCTTAGACTACGAGCAGTACTTC. It specifies CASSVLGLDYEQYF.